A selection of T cell receptor beta chains follows, all from one sample in a study of cytomegalovirus exposure and HLA in healthy donors. Assay used: immunoSEQ multiplex PCR; TCRdb lists only in-frame clones, some missing. The profile shows over 150,000 clones, around 72% of them singletons. Source material: PBMCs. The source of these receptors is a man between 18 and 29 years old in good health and CMV-seronegative. Both conserved end residues are part of each CDR3. D genes are given only for firm matches. Expanded clones get a size class; other rows say once, few or many, or leave the size out.

CDR3aa: CASRPGDSERQPQHF
CDR3nt: TGTGCCAGCCGCCCGGGAGATAGTGAAAGGCAGCCCCAGCATTTT
v_gene: TRBV19
abundance: once
j_gene: TRBJ1-5
d_gene: -

CDR3aa: CASSRSGTRGNQPQHF
CDR3nt: TGCGCCAGCAGCCGATCCGGGACTCGGGGCAATCAGCCCCAGCATTTT
v_gene: TRBV4-1
abundance: -
j_gene: TRBJ1-5
d_gene: -

CDR3aa: CASSLSGATNEKLFF
CDR3nt: TGTGCCAGCAGCTTATCGGGAGCAACTAATGAAAAACTGTTTTTT
v_gene: TRBV7-9
abundance: few
j_gene: TRBJ1-4
d_gene: -

CDR3aa: CASSPVTSPGDTQYF
CDR3nt: TGTGCCAGCAGTCCCGTGACTAGTCCTGGCGATACGCAGTATTTT
v_gene: TRBV28
abundance: -
j_gene: TRBJ2-3
d_gene: -

CDR3aa: CSSSSKTRGETQYF
CDR3nt: TGTTCCAGCAGCTCCAAGACTAGAGGCGAGACCCAGTACTTC
v_gene: TRBV7-9
abundance: once
j_gene: TRBJ2-5
d_gene: -

CDR3aa: CASRELGQGGGYTF
CDR3nt: TGTGCCAGTAGGGAACTCGGACAGGGCGGCGGCTACACCTTC
v_gene: TRBV19
abundance: -
j_gene: TRBJ1-2
d_gene: TRBD1

CDR3aa: CASRPTSPGVKVNTEAFF
CDR3nt: TGTGCAAGTCGCCCCACCTCCCCAGGGGTAAAGGTGAACACTGAAGCTTTCTTT
v_gene: TRBV12-2
abundance: -
j_gene: TRBJ1-1
d_gene: -

CDR3aa: CASSLGSAGPTDTQYF
CDR3nt: TGCGCCAGCAGCTTGGGCTCGGCGGGCCCGACAGATACGCAGTATTTT
v_gene: TRBV5-1
abundance: -
j_gene: TRBJ2-3
d_gene: -

CDR3aa: CASSPGQNTEAFF
CDR3nt: TGTGCCAGCTCACCAGGGCAGAACACTGAAGCTTTCTTT
v_gene: TRBV18
abundance: -
j_gene: TRBJ1-1
d_gene: -

CDR3aa: CASSQVIFDEQYF
CDR3nt: TGTGCCAGCAGCCAAGTAATATTCGACGAGCAGTACTTC
v_gene: TRBV14
abundance: -
j_gene: TRBJ2-7
d_gene: -

CDR3aa: CAWSDRANTEAFF
CDR3nt: TGTGCCTGGAGCGACAGGGCGAACACTGAAGCTTTCTTT
v_gene: TRBV30
abundance: few
j_gene: TRBJ1-1
d_gene: TRBD1